These 11 T cell receptor beta chains share one sample of origin, sequenced in a study of siplizumab effects on memory and regulatory T cells. Produced via immunoSEQ multiplex PCR; TCRdb's table is partial and in-frame only. The sample contains roughly 120,000 clones, 94% of which appear only once. Sequencing was carried out using non-Treg CD4+ T cells sorted from blood. These receptors were obtained from a human donor in good health.

V gene TRBV5-1 combines with J gene TRBJ2-1, with 11 bases that match TRBD2. The CDR3 runs 15 residues. With V trimmed by 0 bases and J by 13 bases, 9 bases remained unmatched. Germline V gene sequence: CDR1 SGHRS, CDR2 YFSETQ. The CDR3 sequence is CASSLEGTSGHNQFF. CDR3 coding DNA: TGCGCCAGCAGCTTGGAAGGGACTAGCGGTCATAACCAGTTCTTC.

The V call is TRBV7-9, the J call TRBJ1-1; a possible D gene is TRBD1 (5 bases). Germline CDR1 SEHNR, CDR2 FQNEAQ (reference sequence). Deletions cut 1 base from V and 0 bases from J, with 12 bases between. There are 16 residues in the CDR3. This CDR3 reads CASSLGRVFMNTEAFF. The CDR3 region has the DNA TGTGCCAGCAGCTTAGGCAGGGTCTTCATGAACACTGAAGCTTTCTTT. Full variable domain (missing parts from reference TRBV7-9 and TRBJ1-1): DTGVSQNPRHKITKRGQNVTFRCDPISEHNRLYWYRQTLGQGPEFLTYFQNEAQLEKSRLLSDRFSAERPKGSFSTLEIQRTEQGDSAMYLCASSLGRVFMNTEAFFGQGTRLTVV.

The V gene is TRBV5-6, the J gene TRBJ2-1; the D is unclear. This CDR3 contains 14 residues. Germline loops: CDR1 SGHDT, CDR2 YYEEEE. Trimming left V 0 bases short and J 9 bases short, with 13 bases between. CDR3 in DNA: TGTGCCAGCAGCTTGGGCCAGCGAGTCGGTGAGCAGTTCTTC. Protein product: CASSLGQRVGEQFF.

This clone came up once. The gene calls are TRBV11-2 and TRBJ2-7; tentatively, D is TRBD2 (6 bases). The germline CDR1 and CDR2 sequences are SGHAT and FQNNGV. The CDR3 length is 16 residues. The V and J ends lost 1 base and 4 bases respectively, with 17 bases between them. The CDR3: CASSLGSGLEEYEQYF. CDR3 sequence (DNA): TGTGCCAGCAGCTTAGGGTCGGGACTGGAAGAGTACGAGCAGTACTTC.

The chain recombines TRBV25-1 with TRBJ2-5; 13 bases are shared with TRBD2. The J segment lost 4 bases and the V segment lost 6 bases, leaving 2 bases of the junction unmatched. This CDR3 is 14 amino acids long. Per the germline V gene, CDR1 is MGHDK and CDR2 is SYGVNS. This chain's CDR3 is CASRTSGGRETQYF. The CDR3 DNA reads as TGTGCCAGCAGGACTAGCGGGGGGCGAGAGACCCAGTACTTC.

For the CDR3, the DNA is TGCAGCGTTGAAAGCGGACGGGAAGATACGCAGTATTTT. This translates into CSVESGREDTQYF. The chain couples TRBV29-1 to TRBJ2-3; the D gene is possibly TRBD2 (5 bases). This CDR3 is 13 amino acids long. Germline lookup yields CDR1 SQVTM and CDR2 ANQGSEA. V dropped 2 bases and J dropped 5 bases, with 11 bases sitting between them.

This clone has a handful of counts. This sample includes further DNA sequences coding for the same CDR3. This chain uses TRBV7-3 with TRBJ1-1; D not resolved. The CDR3 spans 13 residues. V was trimmed by 2 bases and J by 6 bases, leaving 10 bases between them. Germline CDR1 reads SGHTA; CDR2 reads FQGTGA. CDR3 nucleotide sequence: TGTGCCAGCAGCTTATCCGGCGGGGCTGAAGCTTTCTTT. It yields the protein CASSLSGGAEAFF.

The V and J genes are TRBV2 and TRBJ1-1; TRBD1 aligns across 9 bases. Germline CDR1 is SNHLY and CDR2 is FYNNEI. V gave up 10 bases and J gave up 5 bases; unmatched junction bases: 11. The CDR3 spans 14 residues. The DNA of the CDR3 is TGTGCCACCAACACAGGGGGCGTTTGGACTGAAGCTTTCTTT. Translation gives CATNTGGVWTEAFF.

This clone has just one count. This rearrangement joins TRBV6-1 to TRBJ2-3; D is unresolved. The CDR3 has 12 residues. Germline lookup yields CDR1 MNHNS and CDR2 SASEGT. V gave up 6 bases and J gave up 7 bases, with 11 bases separating them. The chain's CDR3 is CASRRTANTQYF. As DNA, the CDR3 is TGTGCCAGCAGGAGGACGGCCAATACGCAGTATTTT.

This clone was observed a single time. The chain joins TRBV4-1 to TRBJ2-5; 10 nucleotides line up with TRBD2. Germline trimming cut 3 bases from V and 1 base from J; bases unmatched to any gene: 8. CDR3 length: 17 residues. Looked up from germline, CDR1 is MGHRA and CDR2 is YSYEKL. The CDR3 here is CASSQGTSATIQETQYF. The CDR3 DNA reads TGCGCCAGCAGCCAGGGGACTAGCGCCACAATCCAAGAGACCCAGTACTTC.

The chain has TRBV25-1 and TRBJ2-3; 9 bases map to TRBD2. Per the germline V gene, CDR1 is MGHDK and CDR2 is SYGVNS. The CDR3 is made up of 16 amino acids. The junction had 8 bases not matched to a gene; V was cut back by 4 bases and J by 3 bases. Here the CDR3 reads CASSALAGVVTDTQYF. CDR3 bases: TGTGCCAGCAGTGCCTTAGCGGGAGTGGTAACAGATACGCAGTATTTT. The variable domain in full, with the rest retrieved from reference TRBV25-1 and TRBJ2-3, is EADIYQTPRYLVIGTGKKITLECSQTMGHDKMYWYQQDPGMELHLIHYSYGVNSTEKGDLSSESTVSRIRTEHFPLTLESARPSHTSQYLCASSALAGVVTDTQYFGPGTRLTVL.